The 19 T cell receptor beta chains in this list originate from one sample, sequenced in a study of blood T cell repertoires in COVID-19. Data came from immunoSEQ multiplex PCR; TCRdb stores just in-frame clones and leaves some out. The sample consists of 6,000 or so clones, 80% to 90% of them appearing once. Sequenced sample: peripheral blood. The receptors were sampled from a human donor with active COVID-19. The donor label of this sample is uncertain.

The chain is built from TRBV5-4 and TRBJ2-3, with 7 bases fitting TRBD1. The CDR3 consists of 15 residues. Germline CDR1 and CDR2: SGHNT and YYREEE (reference sequence). Unmatched junction bases numbered 2, after V lost 0 bases and J lost 1 base. This CDR3 reads CASSLDRGGTDTQYF. The CDR3 DNA sequence: TGTGCCAGCAGCTTGGACAGGGGAGGCACAGATACGCAGTATTTT.

The chain recombines TRBV5-1 with TRBJ1-5; D is perhaps TRBD1 (6 bases). The CDR3 is 13 residues long. The germline V and J ends were trimmed by 4 bases and 7 bases, with 12 bases remaining between them. The germline CDR1 and CDR2 sequences are SGHRS and YFSETQ. CDR3 region: CASSAGVRQPQHF. The CDR3 coding sequence is TGCGCCAGCAGCGCAGGGGTTCGGCAGCCCCAGCATTTT.

This chain joins TRBV3-1 (or the pseudogene TRBV3-2) and TRBJ2-1; TRBD1 is a possible D gene (6 bases). CDR3 length: 14 amino acids. The germline V gene has CDR1 LGHDT and CDR2 YNNKEL (reference sequence). With 3 bases removed from V and 9 bases from J, the gap between germline ends came to 15 bases. Here the CDR3 DNA reads TGTGCCAGCAGCCACTCAGGGGACGGTGGTGAGCAGTTCTTC. This sequence encodes CASSHSGDGGEQFF.

Worth noting for this clone: Sequence at one end of the junction differs from germline and may be a read error. V gene TRBV7-7 combines with J gene TRBJ2-2; D not resolved. Germline CDR1 and CDR2: SSHAT and FNYEAQ (reference sequence). This CDR3 has 15 residues. The CDR3 region has the DNA TGTGCTAGCAGCCCCGACATATCGAACACCGGGGAGCTGTTTTTT. As protein: CASSPDISNTGELFF.

This chain joins TRBV4-3 and TRBJ2-2; D perhaps matches TRBD1 (5 bases). CDR1 and CDR2 (germline): LGHNA, YSLEER. V was clipped by 2 bases and J by 0 bases, with 19 bases between them. The CDR3 runs to 19 residues. Written as DNA, the CDR3 is TGCGCCAGCAGCCAATACCCCCTAGGGGCAGGGTCGAACACCGGGGAGCTGTTTTTT. Amino acids: CASSQYPLGAGSNTGELFF.

Points on this clone: The identical CDR3 is also encoded by other nucleotide sequences in the sample. The gene calls are TRBV6-6 and TRBJ1-5; a possible D gene is TRBD1 (6 bases). The CDR3 has 14 residues. Germline V CDR1 and CDR2: MNHNY, SVGAGI (reference sequence). V lost 6 bases to trimming and J lost 0 bases, with 9 bases between them. The CDR3 loop reads CASRQGNSNQPQHF. As DNA, the CDR3 is TGTGCCAGCAGACAGGGAAATAGCAATCAGCCCCAGCATTTT.

This clone was observed a handful of times. The chain has TRBV19 and TRBJ1-2; D is uncertain. Per the germline V gene, CDR1 is LNHDA and CDR2 is SQIVND (reference sequence). The V end lost 7 bases, the J end lost 8 bases, and 14 bases lay between the germline ends. CDR3 length: 12 amino acids. In DNA, the CDR3 is TGTGCCAGTACCATACTAGGGAAAGGCTACACCTTC. It yields the protein CASTILGKGYTF. The full variable domain, in which reference TRBV19 and TRBJ1-2 provide the parts outside the CDR3, is DGGITQSPKYLFRKEGQNVTLSCEQNLNHDAMYWYRQDPGQGLRLIYYSQIVNDFQKGDIAEGYSVSREKKESFPLTVTSAQKNPTAFYLCASTILGKGYTFGSGTRLTVV.

This rearrangement joins TRBV12-5 to TRBJ2-1, with 8 bases aligning to TRBD2. The V gene end was trimmed by 5 bases and the J gene end by 9 bases; junction bases not matched to a gene: 21. Germline V gene lookup returns CDR1 LGHNT and CDR2 FRNRAP. CDR3 length equals 18 residues. CDR3 DNA sequence: TGTGCTAGTGGTCTCTCCCCCCCTGGCGGGAGGTTCGGAATTGAGCAGTTCTTC. Translating gives CASGLSPPGGRFGIEQFF.

In its sample, this clone was seen once. The V gene is TRBV15, the J gene TRBJ2-1, with TRBD2 matching 11 bases. V trimming: 2 bases; J trimming: 5 bases; junction bases outside the gene matches: 8. The CDR3 consists of 17 residues. Per the germline V gene, CDR1 is LNHNV and CDR2 is YYDKDF (reference sequence). The CDR3 region is CATSRTFRLAGHNEQFF. The CDR3 bases are TGTGCCACCAGCAGAACTTTTAGACTAGCGGGACACAATGAGCAGTTCTTC.

The gene calls are TRBV27 and TRBJ1-1; possibly TRBD1 for D (6 bases). The V gene lost 0 bases and the J gene lost 1 base, with 12 bases spanning the gap. CDR3 length: 16 amino acids. The germline gives CDR1 MNHEY, CDR2 SMNVEV (reference sequence). The CDR3 DNA reads as TGTGCCAGCAGTTTATCGAGAGGGGGACAGAACACTGAAGCTTTCTTT. This sequence encodes CASSLSRGGQNTEAFF.

The chain recombines TRBV14 with TRBJ2-7; TRBD2 matches 13 bases. CDR3 length equals 20 residues. The germline V gene encodes CDR1 SGHDN and CDR2 FVKESK. Trimming took 0 bases from V and 0 from J; bases not matched to a gene: 11. The CDR3 region is CASSQDLGLAGAPFSYEQYF. The CDR3 nucleotides are TGTGCCAGCAGCCAAGATCTAGGACTAGCGGGGGCCCCTTTCTCCTACGAGCAGTACTTC. Full variable domain (remainder filled in from reference TRBV14 and TRBJ2-7): EAGVTQFPSHSVIEKGQTVTLRCDPISGHDNLYWYRRVMGKEIKFLLHFVKESKQDESGMPNNRFLAERTGGTYSTLKVQPAELEDSGVYFCASSQDLGLAGAPFSYEQYFGPGTRLTVT.

The chain has TRBV29-1 and TRBJ1-1; a weak D match, TRBD1 (5 bases). V lost 4 bases and J lost 11, with 17 bases in between. The CDR3 length is 12 residues. Germline V gene lookup returns CDR1 SQVTM and CDR2 ANQGSEA. The DNA for the CDR3 is TGCAGCGTTGTGAGCCAGGGCGAGTTTGCTTTCTTT. Its protein is CSVVSQGEFAFF.

In this sample, this clone turned up once. In nucleotides, the CDR3 is TGTGCCTGGAGTGTATATCGGGGGATGCTCAGTGAGCAGTTCTTC. Translation gives CAWSVYRGMLSEQFF. V gene TRBV30 combines with J gene TRBJ2-1; D might be TRBD2 (6 bases). CDR3 length: 15 amino acids. V lost 0 bases to trimming and J lost 9 bases, with 18 bases between them. Germline-derived CDR1 and CDR2 are GTSNPN and SVGIG (reference sequence). The entire variable domain, with the rest obtained from reference TRBV30 and TRBJ2-1, is as follows: SQTIHQWPATLVQPVGSPLSLECTVEGTSNPNLYWYRQAAGRGLQLLFYSVGIGQISSEVPQNLSASRPQDRQFILSSKKLLLSDSGFYLCAWSVYRGMLSEQFFGPGTRLTVL.

This chain links TRBV13 with TRBJ1-5; D uncertain. Deletions cut 2 bases from V and 3 bases from J, with 8 bases between. The CDR3 runs 14 residues. CDR1 PRHDT and CDR2 FYEKMQ come from the germline V gene (reference sequence). The CDR3 DNA sequence: TGTGCCAGCAGCTTACCAGGTTACAATCAGCCCCAGCATTTT. It specifies CASSLPGYNQPQHF.

This clone counts as large (0.1 to 1%). The rearrangement uses TRBV7-8 and TRBJ2-2; D is unresolved. CDR3 size: 13 residues. The V gene's germline CDR1 is SGHVS and CDR2 FQNEAQ. Trimming stripped 7 bases from V and 1 base from J, with 7 bases between. CDR3 amino acids: CASNNLNTGELFF. The CDR3 DNA reads TGTGCCAGCAATAATCTGAACACCGGGGAGCTGTTTTTT.

This clone was seen more than once but under ten times. CDR3: CASSPDEGTYEQYF. The CDR3 DNA reads as TGCGCCAGCAGCCCAGATGAGGGAACCTACGAGCAGTACTTC. J is TRBJ2-7 and V is TRBV4-1, with D possibly being TRBD2 (5 bases). Looked up from germline, CDR1 is MGHRA and CDR2 is YSYEKL. Trimming took off 4 bases at V and 2 bases at J, with 12 bases between the two ends. CDR3 length: 14 residues.

V is TRBV6-2 or TRBV6-3 and J is TRBJ1-5, with 7 bases matching TRBD1. Germline loops: CDR1 MNHEY, CDR2 SVGEGT. Unmatched junction bases numbered 20, after V lost 6 bases and J lost 6 bases. CDR3 length: 18 amino acids. The chain's CDR3 is CASSSVSTGSRRSQPQHF. Written as DNA, the CDR3 is TGTGCCAGCAGCTCAGTTTCGACAGGGAGTAGAAGAAGTCAGCCCCAGCATTTT.

This chain connects TRBV5-4 to TRBJ1-2, with a weak D call TRBD1 (5 bases). Trimming shortened V by 0 bases and J by 1 base, and 10 bases separated the two germline ends. This CDR3 is built from 15 residues. Looked up from germline, CDR1 is SGHNT and CDR2 is YYREEE (reference sequence). The CDR3 bases are TGTGCCAGCAGCTTGGAAGGACACAATAACTATGGCTACACCTTC. Residues: CASSLEGHNNYGYTF. Variable domain in full (rest from reference TRBV5-4 and TRBJ1-2): ETGVTQSPTHLIKTRGQQVTLRCSSQSGHNTVSWYQQALGQGPQFIFQYYREEENGRGNFPPRFSGLQFPNYSSELNVNALELDDSALYLCASSLEGHNNYGYTFGSGTRLTVV.

This clone was found once. This chain connects TRBV3-1 (or the pseudogene TRBV3-2) to TRBJ2-5, with TRBD2 matching 8 bases. The V and J ends lost 4 bases and 6 bases, in that order; junction bases with no gene match: 22. Germline CDR1 reads LGHDT; CDR2 reads YNNKEL (reference sequence). The length of the CDR3 is 19 residues. The CDR3 sequence: CASSRPPRAGDVYFKTQYF. The CDR3 DNA is TGTGCCAGCAGCCGCCCCCCCCGAGCGGGAGATGTGTACTTCAAGACCCAGTACTTC.